The 32 T cell receptor beta chains below all came from one sample that was sequenced in a study of T cell changes during pregnancy in multiple sclerosis. Data came from immunoSEQ multiplex PCR; TCRdb stores just in-frame clones and leaves some out. In the table there are some 85,000 clones, around 94% of which are singletons. The sample was peripheral blood, taken in the third trimester of pregnancy. These receptors were obtained from a female donor with multiple sclerosis, enrolled in a pregnancy study.

The chain links TRBV29-1 to TRBJ2-7; the D gene is possibly TRBD1 (6 bases). CDR3 size: 14 residues. Per the germline V gene, CDR1 is SQVTM and CDR2 is ANQGSEA. Trimming pared 0 bases from V and 4 bases from J, leaving 13 bases between. CDR3 sequence reads: CSVEDMETGYEQYF. CDR3 sequence (DNA): TGCAGCGTTGAAGATATGGAGACAGGTTACGAGCAGTACTTC.

This chain links TRBV11-2 with TRBJ2-2; TRBD2 agrees at 8 bases. Germline loops: CDR1 SGHAT, CDR2 FQNNGV. The CDR3 is made up of 15 amino acids. Trimming took 6 bases from V and 0 from J; bases not matched to a gene: 3. CDR3 in DNA: TGTGCCAGCAGTCGCGGGAGGTCGAACACCGGGGAGCTGTTTTTT. This translates into CASSRGRSNTGELFF. The full variable domain, completed using reference TRBV11-2 and TRBJ2-2, is EAGVAQSPRYKIIEKRQSVAFWCNPISGHATLYWYQQILGQGPKLLIQFQNNGVVDDSQLPKDRFSAERLKGVDSTLKIQPAKLEDSAVYLCASSRGRSNTGELFFGEGSRLTVL.

This rearrangement joins TRBV11-2 to TRBJ2-7, with 10 nucleotides matching TRBD2. V was pared by 2 bases and J by 3 bases, with 13 bases of the junction left unmatched. In germline, CDR1 is SGHAT, CDR2 FQNNGV. The CDR3 runs to 18 residues. The CDR3 protein is CASSLFPKQREGLYEQYF. Written as DNA, the CDR3 is TGTGCCAGCAGCTTATTCCCCAAACAGCGGGAGGGCCTCTACGAGCAGTACTTC.

The chain links TRBV7-9 to TRBJ1-2; 8 nucleotides align to TRBD1. Trimming at V came to 5 bases and at J to 3 bases, leaving 8 bases not matched to a gene. Germline CDR1 SEHNR, CDR2 FQNEAQ (reference sequence). This CDR3 contains 15 residues. Here the CDR3 DNA reads TGTGCCAGCAGCCTCGACAGGGGTGGGCACTATGGCTACACCTTC. Translation gives CASSLDRGGHYGYTF.

The rearrangement joins TRBV29-1 to TRBJ1-2; no clear D. Germline values: CDR1 SQVTM, CDR2 ANQGSEA. V was shortened by 7 bases and J by 2 bases, with 23 bases between the two germline ends. This CDR3 is built from 16 residues. Here the CDR3 DNA reads TGCAGCGCCGAACGAAGACTGACGCCTCTAAACTATGGCTACACCTTC. Translated: CSAERRLTPLNYGYTF.

CDR3 sequence: CASSLSAGSYEQYF. CDR3 nucleotide sequence: TGTGCCAGCAGTTTATCCGCAGGCTCCTACGAGCAGTACTTC. The J gene is TRBJ2-7, the V gene TRBV28, with D hard to call. Trimming left V 1 base short and J 0 bases short, with 7 bases between. The CDR3 spans 14 residues. Germline CDR1 is MDHEN and CDR2 is SYDVKM.

This clone was counted between two and nine times. This sequence joins TRBV7-9 and TRBJ1-1, with a weak D call TRBD1 (6 bases). The CDR3 contains 14 residues. Germline CDR1 reads SEHNR; CDR2 reads FQNEAQ (reference sequence). Trimming pared 5 bases from V and 1 base from J, leaving 11 bases between. CDR3 region: CASSTPQGNTEAFF. CDR3 bases: TGTGCCAGCAGCACACCACAGGGGAACACTGAAGCTTTCTTT.

The V and J genes are TRBV6-6 and TRBJ1-5, with D unclear. This CDR3 comprises 16 residues. V was cut by 0 bases and J by 2 bases, with 11 bases left in between. The germline CDR1 and CDR2 sequences are MNHNY and SVGAGI (reference sequence). Written as DNA, the CDR3 is TGTGCCAGCAGTTACTCGTCGGGATTAGGCAATCAGCCCCAGCATTTT. Translating it yields CASSYSSGLGNQPQHF.

This clone was seen just once. The V call is TRBV5-1, the J call TRBJ2-6; D not certain. The CDR3 contains 17 residues. The V gene's germline CDR1 is SGHRS and CDR2 YFSETQ. The V and J ends lost 3 bases and 2 bases respectively, with 15 bases between them. In nucleotides, the CDR3 is TGCGCCAGCAGCTCGGGTCTATCCCCCGCTGGGGCCAACGTCCTGACTTTC. Protein sequence: CASSSGLSPAGANVLTF.

The chain uses TRBV27 and TRBJ1-2; TRBD1 is a possible D gene (5 bases). CDR3 length equals 13 residues. Per the germline V gene, CDR1 is MNHEY and CDR2 is SMNVEV (reference sequence). V was trimmed by 4 bases and J by 2 bases, leaving 8 bases between them. The CDR3 reads CASSYQGNYGYTF. In DNA, the CDR3 is TGTGCCAGCAGTTATCAGGGAAACTATGGCTACACCTTC.

The chain employs TRBV7-2 and TRBJ1-5; D not resolved. The CDR3 extends over 13 amino acids. Germline V gene data show CDR1 as SGHTA and CDR2 as FQGNSA. The ends were cut back, 2 bases at V and 0 bases at J, with 2 bases in the middle. The CDR3 bases are TGTGCCAGCAGCTTACATAGCAATCAGCCCCAGCATTTT. Translation: CASSLHSNQPQHF.

The chain employs TRBV27 and TRBJ2-1; D not certain. CDR3 length: 13 residues. Germline CDR1 MNHEY, CDR2 SMNVEV (reference sequence). With 3 bases removed from V and 6 bases from J, the gap between germline ends came to 9 bases. The CDR3 DNA follows: TGTGCCAGCAGTTTTATGCCGGTCAATGAGCAGTTCTTC. Protein: CASSFMPVNEQFF.

The rearrangement joins TRBV2 to TRBJ2-3; 9 nucleotides line up with TRBD2. J was trimmed by 2 bases and V by 6 bases; bases with no gene match: 6. This CDR3 spans 15 amino acids. Per the germline V gene, CDR1 is SNHLY and CDR2 is FYNNEI. As DNA, the CDR3 is TGTGCCAGCAGCAGGGCTAGCGGGGACACAGATACGCAGTATTTT. As protein: CASSRASGDTDTQYF.

The rearrangement uses TRBV2 and TRBJ1-5, with 8 positions matching TRBD1. Looked up from germline, CDR1 is SNHLY and CDR2 is FYNNEI. The V segment lost 8 bases and the J segment 8 bases; nucleotides outside the gene matches: 5. The CDR3 has 12 amino acids. The DNA for the CDR3 is TGTGCCAGCGGACAGGGCTGGAAGCCCCAGCATTTT. This gives the protein CASGQGWKPQHF.

This clone showed up just once. The CDR3 loop is CAWGAGGMNTQYF. The CDR3 bases are TGTGCCTGGGGGGCAGGGGGTATGAATACGCAGTATTTT. V is TRBV30 and J is TRBJ2-3; 7 bases map to TRBD1. CDR1 is GTSNPN, CDR2 SVGIG, per germline (reference sequence). The V gene end was trimmed by 5 bases and the J gene end by 7 bases; junction bases not matched to a gene: 9. CDR3 length: 13 residues. The full variable domain, its missing parts supplied by reference TRBV30 and TRBJ2-3, is SQTIHQWPATLVQPVGSPLSLECTVEGTSNPNLYWYRQAAGRGLQLLFYSVGIGQISSEVPQNLSASRPQDRQFILSSKKLLLSDSGFYLCAWGAGGMNTQYFGPGTRLTVL.

This clone was observed a handful of times. The chain uses TRBV30 and TRBJ1-5, with D possibly TRBD1 on 5 matching bases. Germline CDR1 is GTSNPN and CDR2 is SVGIG (reference sequence). Trimming removed 2 bases at V and 1 base at J, with 9 bases between. The CDR3 consists of 14 residues. The CDR3 DNA follows: TGTGCCTGGAGTAGGACAAAAAGCAATCAGCCCCAGCATTTT. Protein sequence: CAWSRTKSNQPQHF. Variable domain in full (rest from reference TRBV30 and TRBJ1-5): SQTIHQWPATLVQPVGSPLSLECTVEGTSNPNLYWYRQAAGRGLQLLFYSVGIGQISSEVPQNLSASRPQDRQFILSSKKLLLSDSGFYLCAWSRTKSNQPQHFGDGTRLSIL.

This chain uses TRBV13 with TRBJ2-3, with a tentative D call TRBD2 (6 bases). There are 16 residues in the CDR3. CDR1 is PRHDT, CDR2 FYEKMQ, per germline (reference sequence). V dropped 3 bases and J dropped 1 base, with 14 bases sitting between them. CDR3 bases: TGTGCCAGCAGCTTCCCAACTAGCAGCCGCACAGATACGCAGTATTTT. Its translation: CASSFPTSSRTDTQYF.

This chain links TRBV11-2 with TRBJ2-2; weak D call: TRBD2 (5 bases). V shed 5 bases and J shed 4 bases, with 8 bases lying between them. The CDR3 has 13 residues. CDR1 and CDR2 (germline): SGHAT, FQNNGV. In DNA form, the CDR3 reads TGTGCCAGCAGCCACGGGATCACCGGGGAGCTGTTTTTT. Amino acids: CASSHGITGELFF.

V is TRBV5-1 and J is TRBJ2-7; weak D call: TRBD1 (5 bases). The CDR3 runs to 19 residues. Germline lookup yields CDR1 SGHRS and CDR2 YFSETQ. V lost 0 bases and J lost 2, with 24 bases in between. The CDR3 sequence: CASSLASIPSPTDPYEQYF. CDR3 bases: TGCGCCAGCAGCTTGGCCTCAATCCCATCCCCGACAGACCCCTACGAGCAGTACTTC.

The rearrangement joins TRBV5-6 to TRBJ2-7; 10 bases fit TRBD1. V lost 4 bases to trimming and J lost 5 bases; unmatched junction nucleotides: 0. Germline V gives CDR1 SGHDT, CDR2 YYEEEE. The CDR3 extends over 12 amino acids. The CDR3 nucleotides read TGTGCCAGCAGCGGACAGGGGGACGAGCAGTACTTC. This sequence encodes CASSGQGDEQYF.

This clone turned up a few times. CDR3 protein: CASSQIGVGPTGDYGYTF. The CDR3 region has the DNA TGTGCCAGCAGTCAAATAGGGGTCGGCCCAACGGGAGACTATGGCTACACCTTC. This rearrangement joins TRBV7-9 to TRBJ1-2, with D tentatively TRBD1 (5 bases). The length of the CDR3 is 18 residues. With 6 bases removed from V and 3 bases from J, the gap between germline ends came to 26 bases. CDR1 SEHNR and CDR2 FQNEAQ come from the germline V gene (reference sequence).

This clone was counted once. This chain links TRBV5-1 with TRBJ2-7; D might be TRBD2 (6 bases). The CDR3 extends over 14 amino acids. CDR1 and CDR2 (germline): SGHRS, YFSETQ. Between the trimmed V and J ends, which lost 3 bases and 3 bases, there was a span of 13 bases. The CDR3 sequence: CASSSGLTNYEQYF. The CDR3 DNA follows: TGCGCCAGCAGCTCGGGACTGACCAACTACGAGCAGTACTTC.

The chain couples TRBV28 to TRBJ1-1; 7 nucleotides line up with TRBD1. The CDR3 length is 15 residues. V shed 5 bases and J 1 base; nucleotides not matched to a gene: 7. Per germline, CDR1 MDHEN and CDR2 SYDVKM. The chain's CDR3 is CASSPQGQPNTEAFF. In nucleotides, the CDR3 is TGTGCCAGCAGTCCGCAGGGACAGCCGAACACTGAAGCTTTCTTT.

The chain couples TRBV19 to TRBJ1-1; 7 positions agree with TRBD1. In germline, CDR1 is LNHDA, CDR2 SQIVND (reference sequence). This CDR3 has 13 residues. With V trimmed by 3 bases and J by 3 bases, 1 base remained unmatched. The CDR3 DNA sequence: TGTGCCAGTAGTATGACAGGGCACACTGAAGCTTTCTTT. Translated, it gives CASSMTGHTEAFF.

The V gene is TRBV5-1, the J gene TRBJ2-5, with a possible D match to TRBD1 (5 bases). CDR1 is SGHRS, CDR2 YFSETQ, per germline. The V and J ends lost 5 bases and 0 bases respectively, with 26 bases between them. The CDR3 is 19 amino acids. The CDR3 bases are TGCGCCAGCAGTCCAAAGGGGATACCGGTGGGGTCGTACCAAGAGACCCAGTACTTC. This translates into CASSPKGIPVGSYQETQYF.

The chain has TRBV30 and TRBJ1-4; possibly TRBD1 for D (5 bases). Germline lookup yields CDR1 GTSNPN and CDR2 SVGIG (reference sequence). V shed 2 bases and J shed 5 bases, with 12 bases lying between them. The CDR3 length is 14 residues. The CDR3 here is CAWSLRGYNEKLFF. The CDR3 region has the DNA TGTGCCTGGAGTTTACGGGGGTACAATGAAAAACTGTTTTTT.

The rearrangement joins TRBV7-2 to TRBJ2-6; D not certain. Germline V lookup: CDR1 SGHTA, CDR2 FQGNSA. CDR3 length equals 13 residues. The V gene lost 5 bases and the J gene lost 5 bases, with 7 bases spanning the gap. CDR3 sequence (DNA): TGTGCCAGCAGCCCTTTTCGGGCCAACGTCCTGACTTTC. Its protein product is CASSPFRANVLTF.

The chain is built from TRBV30 and TRBJ2-7; TRBD2 matches 9 bases. In germline, CDR1 is GTSNPN, CDR2 SVGIG (reference sequence). The ends lost 0 bases at V and 6 bases at J; junction bases unmatched: 6. The CDR3 has 14 residues. CDR3: CAWSVGLAHSEQYF. DNA for the CDR3: TGTGCCTGGAGTGTGGGACTAGCTCACTCCGAGCAGTACTTC.

This sequence joins TRBV6-5 and TRBJ1-2; the D is unclear. The CDR3 is made up of 14 amino acids. Per the germline V gene, CDR1 is MNHEY and CDR2 is SVGAGI. V lost 6 bases and J lost 4, with 15 bases in between. This CDR3 reads CASSRTGTLYGYTF. The CDR3 DNA is TGTGCCAGCAGCCGGACGGGAACCCTCTATGGCTACACCTTC.

The chain uses TRBV7-9 and TRBJ2-4; a weak D match, TRBD1 (6 bases). The CDR3 extends over 15 amino acids. V gave up 4 bases and J gave up 0 bases, with 10 bases separating them. CDR1 SEHNR and CDR2 FQNEAQ come from the germline V gene (reference sequence). The CDR3 region has the DNA TGTGCCAGCAGCTCACAGGGCTTAGCCAAAAACATTCAGTACTTC. Its protein product is CASSSQGLAKNIQYF.

This clone was picked up one time. This rearrangement joins TRBV2 to TRBJ2-1; 7 nucleotides align to TRBD2. V lost 6 bases and J lost 7; bases outside the gene matches: 6. The CDR3 loop spans 13 amino acids. Germline assignment: CDR1 SNHLY and CDR2 FYNNEI. The CDR3 reads CASRAGVWNEQFF. The DNA for the CDR3 is TGTGCCAGCAGGGCGGGAGTTTGGAATGAGCAGTTCTTC.

The DNA of the CDR3 is TGTGCCAGCAGCGTAGGATTCGGGGACAGATACTCCCTCACGAACACTGAAGCTTTCTTT. This gives the protein CASSVGFGDRYSLTNTEAFF. This chain connects TRBV9 to TRBJ1-1; 7 bases fit TRBD1. V lost 0 bases and J lost 1; bases outside the gene matches: 18. CDR1 and CDR2 (germline): SGDLS, YYNGEE. The length of the CDR3 is 20 residues.